This T cell receptor (beta chain) was sequenced in a study of cytomegalovirus exposure and HLA in healthy donors. Germline CDR1 is SQVTM and CDR2 is ANQGSEA. The length of the CDR3 is 16 residues. V lost 1 base and J lost 0; bases outside the gene matches: 8. The data were produced by immunoSEQ multiplex PCR, yet TCRdb's version contains in-frame clones alone and is incomplete. The sample contains 80,000 to 100,000 clones, 87% of which appear only once. The origin of this receptor is a man in his late teens or twenties in good health and CMV-seropositive. The source material was PBMCs. J is TRBJ2-7 and V is TRBV29-1, with 8 bases that match TRBD1. CDR3 sequence: CSVEGLGQANSYEQYF. The CDR3, as DNA: TGCAGCGTTGAAGGCTTGGGACAGGCGAACTCCTACGAGCAGTACTTC.